The 8 T cell receptor beta chains below all came from one sample that was sequenced in a study of patients and donors after allogeneic stem cell transplantation. TCRdb recomputed calls from the RT-PCR reads with MiXCR, one row per CDR3 protein. Of roughly 230,000 distinct CDR3 sequences in the sample, 12% to 15% were seen once. Sequenced: blood, either unsorted or a sorted T cell fraction (not recorded which). Receptors were obtained from a human donor who was either an allogeneic HSCT recipient or a stem cell or donor lymphocyte infusion donor (not recorded which). It is not recorded whose cells these are; they may come from a transplant donor.

This clonotype appeared a few times. The CDR3 DNA is TGTGCCAGCAGTTTCGGTGGGGAAAGCGGCTACACCTTC. It translates to CASSFGGESGYTF. The gene calls are TRBV12-3 or TRBV12-4 and TRBJ1-2; D gene uncertain. CDR3 size: 13 residues. V was clipped by 3 bases and J by 8 bases, with 13 bases between them.

The V gene is TRBV30, the J gene TRBJ1-2; D is undetermined. Germline V gene data show CDR1 as GTSNPN and CDR2 as SVGIG (reference sequence). Trimming took off 1 base at V and 5 bases at J, with 8 bases between the two ends. The CDR3 runs 12 residues. The CDR3 is CAWSDPSYGYTF. The CDR3 coding sequence is TGTGCCTGGAGTGACCCTTCTTATGGCTACACCTTC.

The chain links TRBV27 to TRBJ1-3; a possible D gene is TRBD1 (6 bases). V shed 7 bases and J shed 0 bases, with 13 bases lying between them. The CDR3 consists of 15 residues. Germline CDR1 is MNHEY and CDR2 is SMNVEV (reference sequence). The CDR3 DNA follows: TGTGCCAGCAAAGATGCAGGGGCCTCTGGAAACACCATATATTTT. Its protein is CASKDAGASGNTIYF.

This clonotype was seen a few times. The chain links TRBV5-1 to TRBJ1-2; TRBD1 matches 8 bases. CDR3 length: 14 residues. Trimming at V came to 4 bases and at J to 6 bases, leaving 8 bases not matched to a gene. The germline CDR1 and CDR2 sequences are SGHRS and YFSETQ. This CDR3 reads CASSQVRGQDGYTF. The CDR3 nucleotides read TGCGCCAGCAGCCAGGTCAGGGGGCAGGATGGCTACACCTTC.

This clonotype was observed a handful of times. The chain combines TRBV7-2 with TRBJ2-3; 10 bases are a match to TRBD2. The CDR3 loop spans 13 amino acids. The germline V gene encodes CDR1 SGHTA and CDR2 FQGNSA. J gave up 9 bases and V 6 bases, and 6 bases lay outside the gene matches. CDR3 residues: CASRAGGPLTQYF. In DNA form, the CDR3 reads TGTGCCAGCAGAGCGGGAGGGCCGTTAACGCAGTATTTT.

This clonotype was picked up many times. The V gene is TRBV4-1, the J gene TRBJ1-2, with TRBD1 as a possible D gene (6 bases). Germline values: CDR1 MGHRA, CDR2 YSYEKL. This CDR3 contains 15 residues. Trimming shortened V by 0 bases and J by 8 bases, and 16 bases separated the two germline ends. DNA for the CDR3: TGCGCCAGCAGCCAAGATCCGAACCGCCAGGGGGGCTACACCTTC. Translated, it gives CASSQDPNRQGGYTF.

There are many counts of this clonotype. The V call is TRBV4-2, the J call TRBJ2-2; the D gene is possibly TRBD1 (6 bases). The CDR3 extends over 16 amino acids. CDR1 and CDR2 from the germline V gene are LGHNA and YNFKEQ. V was clipped by 1 base and J by 5 bases, with 14 bases between them. DNA of the CDR3: TGTGCCAGCAGCCAAGCCCAGGGGCCGCGGACCGGGGAGCTGTTTTTT. This encodes CASSQAQGPRTGELFF.

This clonotype was counted between two and nine times. V and J are TRBV29-1 and TRBJ2-5, with TRBD2 identical over 9 bases. CDR3 size: 14 residues. Trimming took 4 bases from V and 1 from J; bases not matched to a gene: 4. Germline V gives CDR1 SQVTM, CDR2 ANQGSEA. The CDR3 DNA reads TGCAGCGTTGGCCCGACTAGCGGCCAAGAGACCCAGTACTTC. It codes for CSVGPTSGQETQYF. Filled out from reference TRBV29-1 and TRBJ2-5, the complete variable domain reads SAVISQKPSRDICQRGTSLTIQCQVDSQVTMMFWYRQQPGQSLTLIATANQGSEATYESGFVIDKFPISRPNLTFSTLTVSNMSPEDSSIYLCSVGPTSGQETQYFGPGTRLLVL.